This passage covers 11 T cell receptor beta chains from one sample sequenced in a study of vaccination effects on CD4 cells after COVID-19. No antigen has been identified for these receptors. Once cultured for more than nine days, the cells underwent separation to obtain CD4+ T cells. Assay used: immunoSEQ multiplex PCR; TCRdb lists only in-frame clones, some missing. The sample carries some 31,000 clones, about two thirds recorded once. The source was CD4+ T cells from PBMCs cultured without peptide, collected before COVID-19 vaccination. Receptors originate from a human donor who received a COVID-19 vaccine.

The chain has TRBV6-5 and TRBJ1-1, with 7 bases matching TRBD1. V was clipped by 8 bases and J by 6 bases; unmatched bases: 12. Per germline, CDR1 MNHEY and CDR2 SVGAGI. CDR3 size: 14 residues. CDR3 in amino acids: CASAAGTVGAEAFF. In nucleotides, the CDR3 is TGTGCCAGCGCGGCAGGGACAGTGGGCGCTGAAGCTTTCTTT.

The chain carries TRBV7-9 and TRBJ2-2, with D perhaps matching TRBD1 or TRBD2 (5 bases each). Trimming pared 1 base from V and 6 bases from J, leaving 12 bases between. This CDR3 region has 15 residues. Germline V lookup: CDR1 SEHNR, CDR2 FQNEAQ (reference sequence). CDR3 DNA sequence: TGTGCCAGCAGCTTAGTCGGGACCCCGGCCGGGGAGCTGTTTTTT. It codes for CASSLVGTPAGELFF.

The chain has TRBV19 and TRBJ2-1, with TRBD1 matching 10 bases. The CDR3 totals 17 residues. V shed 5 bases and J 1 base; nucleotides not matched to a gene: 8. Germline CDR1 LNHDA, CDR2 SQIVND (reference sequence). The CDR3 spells CASSLRTGGRSYNEQFF. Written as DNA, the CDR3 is TGTGCCAGTAGTCTCAGGACAGGGGGGAGGTCCTACAATGAGCAGTTCTTC. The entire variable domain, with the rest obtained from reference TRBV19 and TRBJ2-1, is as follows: DGGITQSPKYLFRKEGQNVTLSCEQNLNHDAMYWYRQDPGQGLRLIYYSQIVNDFQKGDIAEGYSVSREKKESFPLTVTSAQKNPTAFYLCASSLRTGGRSYNEQFFGPGTRLTVL.

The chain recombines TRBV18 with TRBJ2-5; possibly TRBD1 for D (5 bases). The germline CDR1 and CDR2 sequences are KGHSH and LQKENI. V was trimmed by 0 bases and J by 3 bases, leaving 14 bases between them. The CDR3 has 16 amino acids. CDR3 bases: TGTGCCAGCTCACCACCTTGGCAGGGAAGAGAAGAGACCCAGTACTTC. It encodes CASSPPWQGREETQYF.

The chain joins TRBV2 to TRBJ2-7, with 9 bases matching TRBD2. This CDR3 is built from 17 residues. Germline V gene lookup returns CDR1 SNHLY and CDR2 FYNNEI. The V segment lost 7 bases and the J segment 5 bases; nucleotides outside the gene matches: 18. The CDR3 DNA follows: TGTGCCAGCAATCGGCTGGCCCCGGGACTAGCTCAGGACGAGCAGTACTTC. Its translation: CASNRLAPGLAQDEQYF. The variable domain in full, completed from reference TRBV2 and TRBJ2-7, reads EPEVTQTPSHQVTQMGQEVILRCVPISNHLYFYWYRQILGQKVEFLVSFYNNEISEKSEIFDDQFSVERPDGSNFTLKIRSTKLEDSAMYFCASNRLAPGLAQDEQYFGPGTRLTVT.

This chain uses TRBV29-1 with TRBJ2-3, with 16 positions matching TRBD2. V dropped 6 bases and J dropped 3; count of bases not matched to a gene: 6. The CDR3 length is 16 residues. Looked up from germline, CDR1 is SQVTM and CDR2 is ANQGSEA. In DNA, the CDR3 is TGCAGCGTGACTCCGGGACTAGCGGGAGGGACAGATACGCAGTATTTT. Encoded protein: CSVTPGLAGGTDTQYF.

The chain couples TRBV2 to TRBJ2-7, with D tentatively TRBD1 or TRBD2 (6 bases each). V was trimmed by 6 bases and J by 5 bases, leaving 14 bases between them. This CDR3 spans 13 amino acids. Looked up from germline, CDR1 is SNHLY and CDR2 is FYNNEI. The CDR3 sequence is CASSRNREDEQYF. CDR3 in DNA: TGTGCCAGCAGCAGAAACAGGGAGGACGAGCAGTACTTC.

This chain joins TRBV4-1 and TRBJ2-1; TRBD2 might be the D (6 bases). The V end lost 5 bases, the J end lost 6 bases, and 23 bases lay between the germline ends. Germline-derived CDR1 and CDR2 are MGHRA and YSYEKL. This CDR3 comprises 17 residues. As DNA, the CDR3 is TGCGCCAGCAGCGCCTCCGGGACTCCAACCCCTCGCAATGAGCAGTTCTTC. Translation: CASSASGTPTPRNEQFF.

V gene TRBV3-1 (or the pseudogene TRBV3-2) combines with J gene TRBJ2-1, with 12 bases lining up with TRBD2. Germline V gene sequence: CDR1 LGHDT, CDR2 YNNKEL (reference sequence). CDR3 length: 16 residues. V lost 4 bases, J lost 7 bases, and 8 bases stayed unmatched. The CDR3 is CASSPAGTSGQNEQFF. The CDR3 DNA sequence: TGTGCCAGCAGCCCCGCCGGGACTAGCGGGCAGAATGAGCAGTTCTTC.

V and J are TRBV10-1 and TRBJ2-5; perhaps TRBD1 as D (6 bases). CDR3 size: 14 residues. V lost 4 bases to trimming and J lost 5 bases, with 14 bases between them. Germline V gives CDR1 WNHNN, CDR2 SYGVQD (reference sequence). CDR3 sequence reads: CASSAPGAGETQYF. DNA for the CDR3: TGCGCCAGCAGTGCACCAGGGGCCGGGGAGACCCAGTACTTC.

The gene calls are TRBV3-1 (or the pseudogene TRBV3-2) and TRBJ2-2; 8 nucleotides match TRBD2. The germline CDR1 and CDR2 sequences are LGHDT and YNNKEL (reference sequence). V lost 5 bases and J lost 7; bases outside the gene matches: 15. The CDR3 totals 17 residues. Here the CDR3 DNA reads TGTGCCAGCAGCAATCGTATACGGGGGGGCCGAGGCGGGGAGCTGTTTTTT. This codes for CASSNRIRGGRGGELFF.